This TCR beta chain was captured in a study of T cells after yellow fever vaccination. For the study at large: Preparation of fractions with low cell numbers was performed using SMART-Seq v4 Ultra Low Input. Study observations and caveats: Boosting was followed by the reappearance of most primary-vaccination clones (about 96% CD4, around 86% CD8). A small proportion of clonotypes was detected in both the CD4 and CD8 compartments.

This clonotype was seen at least ten times. Antigen specificity is unknown. A 5'RACE template-switching step, the method used to make TCR cDNA, added a universal primer site and UMIs. Each CDR3 protein gets one entry after TCRdb re-called the 5' RACE reads with MiXCR. The data show 250,000 or so distinct CDR3 sequences, with 3.6% seen just once and under 20% held by the top ten. The receptor was isolated from a man younger than 30 who received the YFV17D yellow fever vaccine. The specimen was PBMCs, collected 15 days after the yellow fever booster vaccination.

The CDR3 region is CASSARGPQGSLAKNIQYF. The CDR3 DNA follows: TGTGCCAGCAGCGCACGGGGACCCCAGGGGTCTCTAGCCAAAAACATTCAGTACTTC. This chain links TRBV6-6 with TRBJ2-4, with D possibly being TRBD1 (6 bases). CDR3 length equals 19 residues. The germline CDR1 and CDR2 sequences are MNHNY and SVGAGI (reference sequence). V lost 6 bases and J lost 0, with 24 bases in between.